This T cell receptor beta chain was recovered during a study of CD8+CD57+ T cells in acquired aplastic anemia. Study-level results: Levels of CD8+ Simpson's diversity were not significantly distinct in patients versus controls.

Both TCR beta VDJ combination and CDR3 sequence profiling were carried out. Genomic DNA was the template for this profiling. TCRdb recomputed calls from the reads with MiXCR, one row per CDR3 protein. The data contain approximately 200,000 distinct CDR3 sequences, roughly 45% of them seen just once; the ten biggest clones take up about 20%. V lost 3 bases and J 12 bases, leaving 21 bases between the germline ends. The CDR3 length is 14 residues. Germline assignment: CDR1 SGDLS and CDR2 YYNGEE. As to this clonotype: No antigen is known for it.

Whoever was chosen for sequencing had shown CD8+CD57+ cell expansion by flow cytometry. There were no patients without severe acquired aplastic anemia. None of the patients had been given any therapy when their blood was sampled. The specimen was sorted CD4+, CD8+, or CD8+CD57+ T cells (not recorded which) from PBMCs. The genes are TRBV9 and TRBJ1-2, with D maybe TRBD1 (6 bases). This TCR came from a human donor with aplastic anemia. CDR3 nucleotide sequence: TGTGCCAGCAGCGGTCGACAAACAGGGTTTGGAAACACCTTC. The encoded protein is CASSGRQTGFGNTF. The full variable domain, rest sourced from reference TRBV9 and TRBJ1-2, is DSGVTQTPKHLITATGQRVTLRCSPRSGDLSVYWYQQSLDQGLQFLIQYYNGEERAKGNILERFSAQQFPDLHSELNLSSLELGDSALYFCASSGRQTGFGNTFGSGTRLTVV.